These 10 T cell receptor beta chains share one sample of origin, sequenced in a study of T cells in Graves' hyperthyroidism and ophthalmopathy. Amplification targeted TCR beta CDR3 regions from RNA transcripts. The HTBI primer set drove a first-round RT-PCR of the TCR CDR3. TCRdb processed the multiplex PCR reads anew with MiXCR; each CDR3 protein has one entry. Here the sample spans hundreds of thousands of distinct CDR3 sequences, around a third being singletons. Material for sequencing was blood. These receptors were collected from a middle-aged woman with Graves' hyperthyroidism.

The V and J genes are TRBV7-9 and TRBJ1-1, with D possibly being TRBD1 (6 bases). Germline CDR1 reads SEHNR; CDR2 reads FQNEAQ (reference sequence). The V end was cut by 6 bases, the J end by 0 bases, with 20 bases between. The length of the CDR3 is 17 residues. The CDR3 DNA sequence: TGTGCCAGCAGTTTTAGGGGGGGCCCTTACTTGAACACTGAAGCTTTCTTT. This encodes CASSFRGGPYLNTEAFF.

This clonotype has a count of ten or more. This rearrangement joins TRBV20-1 to TRBJ1-1, with 7 nucleotides matching TRBD1. The J segment lost 4 bases and the V segment lost 3 bases, leaving 5 bases of the junction unmatched. Germline V gene data show CDR1 as DFQATT and CDR2 as SNEGSKA (reference sequence). The CDR3 is 13 residues long. CDR3 DNA: TGCAGTGCTAGTGGGACAGCTTTCACTGAAGCTTTCTTT. Amino acids: CSASGTAFTEAFF.

A few counts support this clonotype. V gene TRBV4-1 combines with J gene TRBJ1-1; D is uncertain. The CDR3 consists of 11 residues. The V gene lost 2 bases and the J gene lost 8 bases, with 6 bases spanning the gap. Germline loops: CDR1 MGHRA, CDR2 YSYEKL. Here the CDR3 reads CASSQLSEAFF. The CDR3 DNA reads as TGCGCCAGCAGCCAACTTTCCGAAGCTTTCTTT.

This sequence joins TRBV6-9 and TRBJ1-2; D ambiguous. From germline, CDR1 is MNHGY and CDR2 SVAAGI. The CDR3 runs to 14 residues. Trimming took off 5 bases at V and 4 bases at J, with 14 bases between the two ends. CDR3 in DNA: TGTGCCAGCAGTGAGATAACGAATTTCTATGGCTACACCTTC. The encoded protein is CASSEITNFYGYTF.

The V call is TRBV7-9, the J call TRBJ2-2; 15 bases match TRBD2. The V and J ends lost 9 bases and 3 bases, in that order; junction bases with no gene match: 11. The germline V gene encodes CDR1 SEHNR and CDR2 FQNEAQ (reference sequence). The CDR3 length is 18 residues. CDR3 sequence reads: CASSPRTSGRVYTGELFF. CDR3 coding DNA: TGTGCCAGTAGTCCCCGGACTAGCGGGAGGGTGTACACCGGGGAGCTGTTTTTT.

This clonotype was detected many times. V gene TRBV12-3 or TRBV12-4 combines with J gene TRBJ1-4; D perhaps matches TRBD1 (5 bases). The CDR3 has 15 amino acids. Trimming removed 3 bases at V and 8 bases at J, with 16 bases between. CDR3 coding DNA: TGTGCCAGCAGTTTCCCAGGACAACCAAGAGAAAAACTGTTTTTT. Translation: CASSFPGQPREKLFF.

This chain joins TRBV29-1 and TRBJ2-5; no reliable D call. The CDR3 runs to 13 residues. Trimming left V 4 bases short and J 4 bases short, with 13 bases between. Germline assignment: CDR1 SQVTM and CDR2 ANQGSEA. The CDR3 DNA reads as TGCAGCGTTGGAAGGGCGAAGGCAGAGACCCAGTACTTC. Protein: CSVGRAKAETQYF.

This clonotype was counted a single time. This rearrangement joins TRBV29-1 to TRBJ1-2; a weak D match, TRBD1 (5 bases). The germline V and J ends were trimmed by 4 bases and 6 bases, with 9 bases remaining between them. Germline V gives CDR1 SQVTM, CDR2 ANQGSEA. This CDR3 is 11 amino acids long. The CDR3 sequence: CSVVVGDGYTF. The DNA for the CDR3 is TGCAGCGTTGTGGTAGGGGATGGCTACACCTTC.

This clonotype was detected only a few times. The chain joins TRBV4-1 to TRBJ1-1; the D is unclear. V gave up 10 bases and J gave up 1 base, with 16 bases separating them. Germline-derived CDR1 and CDR2 are MGHRA and YSYEKL. The CDR3 consists of 14 residues. CDR3 in amino acids: CATERVWGNTEAFF. The CDR3 coding sequence is TGCGCCACCGAGAGGGTATGGGGGAACACTGAAGCTTTCTTT.

This clonotype appeared many times. The V and J genes are TRBV7-9 and TRBJ1-2, with TRBD1 as a possible D gene (5 bases). The V and J ends lost 6 bases and 2 bases respectively, with 10 bases between them. CDR1 and CDR2 from the germline V gene are SEHNR and FQNEAQ (reference sequence). CDR3 length: 13 amino acids. In nucleotides, the CDR3 is TGTGCCAGCAGTGGGGGACGGAACTATGGCTACACCTTC. This codes for CASSGGRNYGYTF.